This is a list of T cell receptor beta chains from one sample in a study of shared clonotypes between healthy human individuals. Using immunoSEQ multiplex PCR, the repertoire was profiled, and TCRdb retains in-frame clones only, with some absent. The sample includes 980,000 or so clones, about three quarters seen only once; the top ten take approximately 1.5%. Sequencing used memory CD4+ T cells sorted from blood. These receptors all come from a young man in good health. The CDR3 runs from the conserved cysteine through the conserved F or W. Each record gives: clone size, V gene, D gene, CDR3 protein. The D gene is left open where the match is weak. Clone size is stated in some rows and not others, as once, few, many or a class when expanded.

>many|TRBV11-3|.
CASSWTDNTEAFF
>.|TRBV10-2|.
CASSGQNEKLFF
>.|TRBV5-1|TRBD2
CASSSGLAGVDTQYF
>.|TRBV2|.
CASKGLSSYNSPLHF
>.|TRBV7-9|TRBD1
CASSVATGGGHEQYF
>.|TRBV5-4|TRBD1
CASGNAGTGDYYGYTF
>.|TRBV11-2|.
CASSLVGVNTEAFF
>.|TRBV18|TRBD2
CASSPPVIAGGTYEQYF
>.|TRBV27|TRBD1
CASRPGTENEKLFF
>.|TRBV28|.
CASSLGWGPSSGANVLTF
>few|TRBV11-1|TRBD2
CASSLVAGGQADTQYF
>few|TRBV19|.
CASSIGGTNTEAFF
>.|TRBV2|TRBD1
CASSERAGGGDEQFF
>.|TRBV7-2|.
CASSLRQNQPQHF
>.|TRBV28|.
CASSLTRPSGAYNEQFF
>.|TRBV19|TRBD2
CASSTREGGSYEQYF
>.|TRBV11-2|.
CASSSHRGRDTDTQYF
>.|TRBV6-6|.
CASSRDALSSYEQYF
>once|TRBV2|.
CASTGGNEQFF
>.|TRBV30|.
CAWTIRRAGANVLTF
>.|TRBV27|TRBD1
CASSFSPGTGHEQYF
>.|TRBV18|.
CASSPLRDQPQHF
>.|TRBV30|.
CACSYRLTNTGELFF
>few|TRBV2|.
CASSSGYNEQFF
>.|TRBV9|TRBD1
CASSVAPGGGYTF
>.|TRBV10-3|.
CAISESVQGGIF
>.|TRBV7-8|.
CASSPLRGAAKIQPQHF
>.|TRBV7-2|.
CASSSVSLGNTIYF
>.|TRBV28|TRBD1
CASLSYRGLDGYTF
>.|TRBV27|.
CASSATGSNQPQHF
>.|TRBV6-1|.
CASSESGSRNFSPLHF
>.|TRBV30|TRBD1
CAWSVPNRGFFSGNTIYF
>.|TRBV29-1|.
CSVEDPSAYEQYF
>.|TRBV7-9|TRBD2
CASSLEREPSADTQYF